Sequencing of this T cell receptor (beta chain) was carried out in a study of cytomegalovirus exposure and HLA in healthy donors. General study points: Sequencing depth roughly uniform across donors was assumed in presence/absence analyses. Despite most TCR sequences being rare, some public TCRs occurred in many donors.

The PCR used 60 Vbeta and 13 Jbeta primers. Here immunoSEQ multiplex PCR was the method, and the copy in TCRdb shows in-frame clones only, minus some. The table shows about 110,000 clones, with around 77% occurring only once. With regard to this clone: The antigen is undetermined.

The sequencing input was PBMCs. The receptor was isolated from a male donor in good health and CMV-seronegative.

This CDR3 reads CASSGDSYGYTF. Written as DNA, the CDR3 is TGTGCCAGCAGTGGAGACAGCTATGGCTACACCTTC. The chain is built from TRBV27 and TRBJ1-2; possibly TRBD1 for D (5 bases). Per the germline V gene, CDR1 is MNHEY and CDR2 is SMNVEV (reference sequence). The length of the CDR3 is 12 residues. Trimming pared 5 bases from V and 4 bases from J, leaving 8 bases between.